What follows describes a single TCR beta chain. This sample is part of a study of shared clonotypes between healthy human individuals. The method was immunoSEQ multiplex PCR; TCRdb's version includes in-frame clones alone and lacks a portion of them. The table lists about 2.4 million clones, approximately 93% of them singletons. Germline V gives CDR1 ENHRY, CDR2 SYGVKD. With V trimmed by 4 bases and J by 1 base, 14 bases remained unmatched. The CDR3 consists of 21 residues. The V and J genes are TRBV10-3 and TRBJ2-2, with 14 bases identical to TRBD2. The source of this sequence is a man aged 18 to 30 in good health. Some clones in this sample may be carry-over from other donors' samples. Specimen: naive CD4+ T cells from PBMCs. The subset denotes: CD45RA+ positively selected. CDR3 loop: CAISATHPGTSGSVNTGELFF. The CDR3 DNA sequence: TGTGCCATCAGTGCAACTCATCCGGGGACTAGCGGGAGTGTGAACACCGGGGAGCTGTTTTTT.